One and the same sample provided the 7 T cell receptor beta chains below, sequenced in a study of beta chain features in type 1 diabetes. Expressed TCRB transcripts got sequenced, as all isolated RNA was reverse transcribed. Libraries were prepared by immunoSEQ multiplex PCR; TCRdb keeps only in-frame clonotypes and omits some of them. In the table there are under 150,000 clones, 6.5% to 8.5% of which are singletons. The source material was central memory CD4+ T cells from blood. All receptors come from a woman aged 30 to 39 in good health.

In nucleotides, the CDR3 is TGCGCCAGCAGCTATCCGGGACAGAAAGAGACCCAGTACTTC. The encoded protein is CASSYPGQKETQYF. The rearrangement uses TRBV5-1 and TRBJ2-5; 7 bases map to TRBD1. The V and J ends lost 3 bases and 3 bases, in that order; junction bases with no gene match: 5. CDR3 size: 14 residues. Germline CDR1 SGHRS, CDR2 YFSETQ.

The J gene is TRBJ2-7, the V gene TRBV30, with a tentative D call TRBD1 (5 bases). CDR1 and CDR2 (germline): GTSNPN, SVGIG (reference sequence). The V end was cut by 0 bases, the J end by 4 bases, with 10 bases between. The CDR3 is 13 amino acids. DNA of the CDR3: TGTGCCTGGAGTGTAGACAGACTGTACGAGCAGTACTTC. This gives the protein CAWSVDRLYEQYF.

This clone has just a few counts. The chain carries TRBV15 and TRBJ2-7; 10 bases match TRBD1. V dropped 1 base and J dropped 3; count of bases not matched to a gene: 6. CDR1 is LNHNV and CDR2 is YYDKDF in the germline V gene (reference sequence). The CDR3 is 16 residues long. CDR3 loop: CATSRGAGQGFYEQYF. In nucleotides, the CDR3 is TGTGCCACCAGCAGAGGTGCGGGACAGGGGTTCTACGAGCAGTACTTC.

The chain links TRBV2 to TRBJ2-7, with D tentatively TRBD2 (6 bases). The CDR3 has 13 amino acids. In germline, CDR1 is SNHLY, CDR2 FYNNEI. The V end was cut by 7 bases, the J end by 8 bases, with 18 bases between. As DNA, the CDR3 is TGTGCCAGCATGGGGTTGGCGGAGGGGAAGCAGTACTTC. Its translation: CASMGLAEGKQYF.

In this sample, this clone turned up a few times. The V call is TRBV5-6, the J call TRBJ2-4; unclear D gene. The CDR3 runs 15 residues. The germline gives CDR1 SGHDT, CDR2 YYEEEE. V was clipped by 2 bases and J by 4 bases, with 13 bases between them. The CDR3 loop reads CASSFGWQAKNIQYF. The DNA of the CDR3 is TGTGCCAGCAGCTTTGGTTGGCAGGCTAAAAACATTCAGTACTTC.

CDR3 bases: TGTGCCAGCAGCCCCCAACAGGCGACGGGGACCCAGTACTTC. It specifies CASSPQQATGTQYF. The V and J genes are TRBV9 and TRBJ2-5; D may be TRBD1 (5 bases). This CDR3 spans 14 amino acids. Germline-derived CDR1 and CDR2 are SGDLS and YYNGEE. The V end lost 4 bases, the J end lost 7 bases, and 17 bases lay between the germline ends. Full variable domain (remainder filled in from reference TRBV9 and TRBJ2-5): DSGVTQTPKHLITATGQRVTLRCSPRSGDLSVYWYQQSLDQGLQFLIQYYNGEERAKGNILERFSAQQFPDLHSELNLSSLELGDSALYFCASSPQQATGTQYFGPGTRLLVL.

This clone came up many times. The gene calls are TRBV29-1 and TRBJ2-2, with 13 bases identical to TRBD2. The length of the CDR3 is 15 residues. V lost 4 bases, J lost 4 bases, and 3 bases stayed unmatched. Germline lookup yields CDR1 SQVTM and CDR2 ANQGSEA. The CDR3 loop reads CSVVLAGGPTGELFF. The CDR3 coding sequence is TGCAGCGTTGTACTAGCGGGAGGGCCCACCGGGGAGCTGTTTTTT.